This T cell receptor (beta chain) was observed in a study of blood T cells in healthy people across ages. The donors, healthy Caucasians from Russia, were aged 6 to 90. Per-sample PBMC isolation yielded at least 6.5 million cells. It was with a sample-barcoded 5' primer and a J-beta primer mix that a second PCR of roughly 7 to 12 cycles was run. TCRdb analysed the 5' RACE reads with MiXCR anew, one entry per CDR3 protein. Of 710,000 or so distinct CDR3 sequences listed, about a fifth were seen once; the top ten hold around 22%. CDR3 length equals 16 residues. J was trimmed by 11 bases and V by 1 base; bases with no gene match: 14.

Sequencing was done on a sample of blood. The sequence derives from a man in his 70s in good health. V usage is TRBV12-3 or TRBV12-4 and J usage is TRBJ1-1; 9 bases are a match to TRBD1. CDR3 coding DNA: TGTGCCAGCAGTTTAGACACCGGGACAGGGCTTTTAAATGCTTTCTTT. This sequence encodes CASSLDTGTGLLNAFF.